Given below is one T cell receptor (beta chain) in context. Germline-derived CDR1 and CDR2 are KGHSH and LQKENI. The CDR3 is made up of 12 amino acids. V gave up 5 bases and J gave up 3 bases, with 6 bases separating them. These data originate in a study of blood T cell repertoires in COVID-19. Produced via immunoSEQ multiplex PCR; TCRdb's table is partial and in-frame only. Among 110,000 to 150,000 clones, 75% to 90% were seen once, and the ten largest hold over 9%. This chain connects TRBV18 to TRBJ2-3, with D perhaps TRBD2 (6 bases). The sequencing sample was made of PBMCs or T cells enriched from blood (not recorded which). The TCR originated in a man aged 60-69 years who had recovered from COVID-19. The CDR3 nucleotides read TGTGCCAGCTCAGGGGGGACAGATACGCAGTATTTT. Amino acid sequence: CASSGGTDTQYF.